Here is one TCR beta chain with its context. Its specificity is not known. MiXCR was run by TCRdb on the 5' RACE reads, yielding one entry per CDR3 protein. Of about 61,000 distinct CDR3 sequences listed, almost 9.5% are singletons. The data belong to a study of early T cells in non-severe SARS-CoV-2 infection. Study-level background: Sequenced bulk RNA came from whole blood that was unsorted, and chains were unpaired. General study findings and limits: Matching results from VDJdb favored anti-spike CD8 responses, leaving private and CD4 specificities undetected.

The CDR3 has 13 amino acids. V was shortened by 9 bases and J by 3 bases, with 14 bases between the two germline ends. What was sequenced was whole blood. J is TRBJ1-1 and V is TRBV23-1, with D maybe TRBD1 (5 bases). TRBV23-1 is an ORF, with its function uncertain. This clonotype originated in an adult who was a healthcare worker with PCR-confirmed SARS-CoV-2 infection or an uninfected control (not recorded which). CDR3 DNA: TGCGCCAGGTCGACAGTTACCTACACTGAAGCTTTCTTT. As protein: CARSTVTYTEAFF.